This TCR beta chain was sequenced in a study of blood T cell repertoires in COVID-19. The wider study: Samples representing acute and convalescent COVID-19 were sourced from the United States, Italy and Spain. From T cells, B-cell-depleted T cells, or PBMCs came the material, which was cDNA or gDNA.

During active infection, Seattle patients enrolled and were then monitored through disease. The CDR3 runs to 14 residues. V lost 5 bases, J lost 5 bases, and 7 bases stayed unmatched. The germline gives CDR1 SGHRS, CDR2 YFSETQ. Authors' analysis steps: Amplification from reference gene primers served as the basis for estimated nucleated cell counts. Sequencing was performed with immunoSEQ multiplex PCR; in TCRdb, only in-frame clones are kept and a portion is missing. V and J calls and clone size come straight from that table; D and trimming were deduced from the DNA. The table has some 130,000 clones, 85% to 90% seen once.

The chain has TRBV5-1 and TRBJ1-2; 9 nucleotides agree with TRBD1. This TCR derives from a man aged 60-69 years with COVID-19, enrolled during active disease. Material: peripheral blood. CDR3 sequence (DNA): TGCGCCAGCAGGGTACAGGGGGCATTGTATGGCTACACCTTC. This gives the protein CASRVQGALYGYTF.